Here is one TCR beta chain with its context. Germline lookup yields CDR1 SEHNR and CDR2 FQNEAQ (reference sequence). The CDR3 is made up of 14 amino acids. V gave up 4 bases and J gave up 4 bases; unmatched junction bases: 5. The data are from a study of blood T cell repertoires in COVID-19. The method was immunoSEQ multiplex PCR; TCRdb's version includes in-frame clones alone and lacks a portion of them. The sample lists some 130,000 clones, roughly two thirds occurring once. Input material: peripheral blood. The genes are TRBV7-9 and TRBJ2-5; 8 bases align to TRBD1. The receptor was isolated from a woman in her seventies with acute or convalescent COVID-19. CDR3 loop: CASSSDRVRETQYF. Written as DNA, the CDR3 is TGTGCCAGCAGCTCGGACAGGGTGAGAGAGACCCAGTACTTC.